The 13 T cell receptor beta chains reported below all come from one sample, sequenced in a study of T cell repertoires in cytomegalovirus infection. No antigens are known for them. TCRdb recomputed calls from the reads with MiXCR, one row per CDR3 protein. In the table there are around 750,000 distinct CDR3 sequences, approximately 29% of which are singletons. The sequences come from cultured CD8+ T cells from PBMCs, collected from culture after CMV antigen stimulation. Receptors originate from a human donor in good health (CMV status not recorded). Some clones in this sample may be carry-over from other donors' samples.

On this clonotype: Germline and junction disagree at one end, which may indicate a read error. The rearrangement uses TRBV7-6 and TRBJ1-2; D uncertain. Germline assignment: CDR1 SGHVS and CDR2 FNYEAQ. The length of the CDR3 is 16 residues. CDR3 coding DNA: TGTCCCAGCAGCTTCGAGCAGGACCTAGCTAACTATGGCTACACCTTC. Amino acid sequence: CPSSFEQDLANYGYTF.

This clonotype was observed at least ten times. The V gene is TRBV7-6, the J gene TRBJ1-4; perhaps TRBD1 as D (6 bases). Germline CDR1 and CDR2: SGHVS and FNYEAQ. The CDR3 is 12 residues long. Trimming shortened V by 4 bases and J by 16 bases, and 16 bases separated the two germline ends. The CDR3 nucleotides are TGTGCCAGCAGCTCAACAGGGTCCCCTCAGTTTTTT. Translated, it gives CASSSTGSPQFF.

The rearrangement joins TRBV19 to TRBJ2-3; 8 positions agree with TRBD1. Per germline, CDR1 LNHDA and CDR2 SQIVND (reference sequence). CDR3 size: 15 residues. V lost 7 bases to trimming and J lost 4 bases; unmatched junction nucleotides: 10. DNA for the CDR3: TGTGCCAGTAACATCCCAGGGGGCTTCGCAGATACGCAGTATTTT. Protein product: CASNIPGGFADTQYF. Variable domain in full (rest from reference TRBV19 and TRBJ2-3): DGGITQSPKYLFRKEGQNVTLSCEQNLNHDAMYWYRQDPGQGLRLIYYSQIVNDFQKGDIAEGYSVSREKKESFPLTVTSAQKNPTAFYLCASNIPGGFADTQYFGPGTRLTVL.

V usage is TRBV15 and J usage is TRBJ1-5; 11 bases fit TRBD1. The CDR3 sequence is 15 residues long. The germline CDR1 and CDR2 sequences are LNHNV and YYDKDF (reference sequence). V trimming: 4 bases; J trimming: 6 bases; junction bases outside the gene matches: 5. The DNA of the CDR3 is TGTGCCACCAGCAAAGGACAGGGGGCAGGTCAGCCCCAGCATTTT. Protein sequence: CATSKGQGAGQPQHF.

This clonotype appeared a few times. The chain combines TRBV4-3 with TRBJ2-1, with 7 bases fitting TRBD2. V was clipped by 3 bases and J by 5 bases; unmatched bases: 7. CDR1 is LGHNA and CDR2 is YSLEER in the germline V gene. This CDR3 is 15 amino acids long. CDR3 loop: CASSHTRDYDNEQFF. The CDR3 nucleotides are TGCGCCAGCAGCCATACCCGGGACTATGACAATGAGCAGTTCTTC.

Regarding this clonotype: Being one base from a much bigger clone, this may be a read error. This chain uses TRBV5-5 with TRBJ2-3; 7 bases agree with TRBD1. The length of the CDR3 is 13 residues. J lost 1 base, V lost 5 bases, and 1 base had no gene match. Germline-derived CDR1 and CDR2 are SGHKS and YYEKEE (reference sequence). The CDR3 nucleotides read TGTGCCAGCAGGCAGGGGGGCACAGATACGCAGTATTTT. Amino acid sequence: CASRQGGTDTQYF. Variable domain in full (rest from reference TRBV5-5 and TRBJ2-3): DAGVTQSPTHLIKTRGQQVTLRCSPISGHKSVSWYQQVLGQGPQFIFQYYEKEERGRGNFPDRFSARQFPNYSSELNVNALLLGDSALYLCASRQGGTDTQYFGPGTRLTVL.

V usage is TRBV2 and J usage is TRBJ1-5; no reliable D call. CDR1 and CDR2 (germline): SNHLY, FYNNEI. This CDR3 spans 13 amino acids. With 4 bases removed from V and 1 base from J, the gap between germline ends came to 5 bases. The CDR3 sequence: CASSVRSNQPQHF. The CDR3 DNA reads as TGTGCCAGCAGTGTGAGAAGCAATCAGCCCCAGCATTTT.

CDR3 nucleotide sequence: TGTGCCAGTAGTTGGACCGAATATGGCTACACCTTC. It is translated as CASSWTEYGYTF. V gene TRBV19 combines with J gene TRBJ1-2; D call uncertain. Germline V gene data show CDR1 as LNHDA and CDR2 as SQIVND (reference sequence). The V and J ends lost 5 bases and 5 bases respectively, with 9 bases between them. CDR3 size: 12 residues.

The chain joins TRBV20-1 to TRBJ1-1, with D hard to call. V shed 0 bases and J shed 8 bases, with 13 bases lying between them. Germline CDR1 DFQATT, CDR2 SNEGSKA (reference sequence). This CDR3 comprises 13 residues. This CDR3 reads CSARDVGLAEAFF. The CDR3 DNA sequence: TGCAGTGCTAGAGATGTAGGACTGGCCGAAGCTTTCTTT.

The chain combines TRBV20-1 with TRBJ1-2, with a possible D match to TRBD1 (5 bases). The CDR3 loop spans 15 amino acids. Germline lookup yields CDR1 DFQATT and CDR2 SNEGSKA (reference sequence). V gave up 6 bases and J gave up 4 bases, with 21 bases separating them. The CDR3 nucleotides read TGCAGTGCCGCCTACGGGACGCCTAATGGCTATGGCTACACCTTC. Translated, it gives CSAAYGTPNGYGYTF.

The rearrangement links TRBV19 to TRBJ1-5, with no clear D. The germline CDR1 and CDR2 sequences are LNHDA and SQIVND (reference sequence). This CDR3 region has 15 residues. V lost 6 bases and J 2 bases, leaving 14 bases between the germline ends. As DNA, the CDR3 is TGTGCCAGTAGCCTGACACGGACTCGCAATCAGCCCCAGCATTTT. Protein product: CASSLTRTRNQPQHF.

This clonotype appeared many times. J is TRBJ2-2 and V is TRBV7-2; 8 bases are shared with TRBD2. The CDR3 covers 19 residues. Unmatched junction bases numbered 21, after V lost 5 bases and J lost 7 bases. The germline V gene encodes CDR1 SGHTA and CDR2 FQGNSA. CDR3 DNA: TGTGCCAGCAGCCCCTCTCTCCCGGGACTAGTTCTTGGGAGCGGGGAGCTGTTTTTT. This encodes CASSPSLPGLVLGSGELFF.

This clonotype showed up just a few times. This chain connects TRBV4-1 to TRBJ1-1; maybe TRBD1 (5 bases). Trimming shortened V by 0 bases and J by 4 bases, and 12 bases separated the two germline ends. CDR3 size: 15 residues. The V gene's germline CDR1 is MGHRA and CDR2 YSYEKL. The CDR3 protein is CASSQDPGGTTEAFF. The CDR3 DNA is TGCGCCAGCAGCCAAGACCCCGGAGGGACCACTGAAGCTTTCTTT.